These 31 T cell receptor beta chains came from one sample sequenced in a study of T cell responses to AZD1222 COVID-19 vaccine. Repertoires were generated with immunoSEQ multiplex PCR, while TCRdb's copy carries only in-frame clones and drops some. The data hold more than 85,000 clones, with approximately 90% observed a single time. The starting material was peripheral blood, obtained on day 0 of AZD1222 vaccination. The receptors were sampled from an adult in good health.

The chain is built from TRBV19 and TRBJ1-5; D gene unclear. This CDR3 has 17 residues. Trimming took off 6 bases at V and 2 bases at J, with 20 bases between the two ends. Per the germline V gene, CDR1 is LNHDA and CDR2 is SQIVND (reference sequence). CDR3 residues: CASSLADLRRGNQPQHF. In DNA, the CDR3 is TGTGCCAGTAGCCTCGCGGACCTGCGTAGGGGCAATCAGCCCCAGCATTTT.

The chain uses TRBV19 and TRBJ2-7; 8 bases map to TRBD2. Trimming cost V 5 bases and J 4 bases; bases outside gene matches: 7. The germline CDR1 and CDR2 sequences are LNHDA and SQIVND (reference sequence). This CDR3 region has 14 residues. The CDR3: CASSLPGLVYEQYF. DNA for the CDR3: TGTGCCAGTAGTCTTCCGGGACTAGTGTACGAGCAGTACTTC.

The chain is built from TRBV3-1 (or the pseudogene TRBV3-2) and TRBJ1-3; D gene uncertain. This CDR3 is 15 amino acids long. V was clipped by 2 bases and J by 4 bases, with 12 bases between them. Germline CDR1 is LGHDT and CDR2 is YNNKEL (reference sequence). The CDR3 DNA sequence: TGTGCCAGCAGCCAAATCCCGGCCGGGGGAAACACCATATATTTT. It is translated as CASSQIPAGGNTIYF.

The chain combines TRBV11-2 with TRBJ1-2, with TRBD1 as a possible D gene (5 bases). Germline V gives CDR1 SGHAT, CDR2 FQNNGV. There are 15 residues in the CDR3. Trimming shortened V by 2 bases and J by 0 bases, and 10 bases separated the two germline ends. The CDR3 region is CASSLLGQPNYGYTF. The CDR3, as DNA: TGTGCCAGCAGCTTATTGGGGCAGCCTAACTATGGCTACACCTTC.

This clone came up a few times. CDR3 sequence: CSRPRVGPYEQYV. As DNA, the CDR3 is TGCAGCCGCCCCCGGGTAGGCCCTTACGAGCAGTACGTC. This chain uses TRBV29-1 with TRBJ2-7; the D is unclear. Between the trimmed V and J ends, which lost 8 bases and 4 bases, there was a span of 18 bases. The CDR3 runs to 13 residues. Looked up from germline, CDR1 is SQVTM and CDR2 is ANQGSEA.

The chain has TRBV11-3 and TRBJ2-1; 7 nucleotides match TRBD2. V was pared by 1 base and J by 6 bases, with 6 bases of the junction left unmatched. The length of the CDR3 is 15 residues. Germline V lookup: CDR1 SGHNT, CDR2 YENEEA. This chain's CDR3 is CASSLAHGLGNEQFF. In DNA form, the CDR3 reads TGTGCCAGCAGCTTAGCCCACGGACTAGGCAATGAGCAGTTCTTC.

The chain links TRBV15 to TRBJ1-2; D call uncertain. Germline CDR1 reads LNHNV; CDR2 reads YYDKDF (reference sequence). V was clipped by 0 bases and J by 8 bases, with 10 bases between them. The CDR3 has 13 amino acids. The CDR3 sequence is CATSRDNVGGYTF. The CDR3 DNA sequence: TGTGCCACCAGCAGAGATAACGTTGGGGGCTACACCTTC. The full variable domain, with the rest looked up from reference TRBV15 and TRBJ1-2, is DAMVIQNPRYQVTQFGKPVTLSCSQTLNHNVMYWYQQKSSQAPKLLFHYYDKDFNNEADTPDNFQSRRPNTSFCFLDIRSPGLGDTAMYLCATSRDNVGGYTFGSGTRLTVV.

J is TRBJ1-2 and V is TRBV19; D might be TRBD1 (6 bases). V lost 6 bases, J lost 2 bases, and 19 bases lay in between. CDR1 LNHDA and CDR2 SQIVND come from the germline V gene (reference sequence). The CDR3 is made up of 16 amino acids. As DNA, the CDR3 is TGTGCCAGTAGCGATCTTTATGGGGGCCAGAACTATGGCTACACCTTC. As protein: CASSDLYGGQNYGYTF. Full variable domain (remainder filled in from reference TRBV19 and TRBJ1-2): DGGITQSPKYLFRKEGQNVTLSCEQNLNHDAMYWYRQDPGQGLRLIYYSQIVNDFQKGDIAEGYSVSREKKESFPLTVTSAQKNPTAFYLCASSDLYGGQNYGYTFGSGTRLTVV.

This clone has only one observation. This sequence joins TRBV19 and TRBJ1-4, with D possibly being TRBD1 (6 bases). V dropped 4 bases and J dropped 1 base, with 13 bases sitting between them. This CDR3 spans 16 amino acids. Germline V CDR1 and CDR2: LNHDA, SQIVND (reference sequence). The CDR3 nucleotides read TGTGCCAGTAGTACCCCGAAGACAGGAACTAATGAAAAACTGTTTTTT. Its translation: CASSTPKTGTNEKLFF.

The gene calls are TRBV4-1 and TRBJ2-2; D is possibly TRBD1 (5 bases). The CDR3 is 14 amino acids. Germline CDR1 is MGHRA and CDR2 is YSYEKL. V lost 1 base and J lost 4, with 7 bases in between. CDR3 loop: CASSQAGFTGELFF. For the CDR3, the DNA is TGCGCCAGCAGCCAAGCAGGGTTCACCGGGGAGCTGTTTTTT.

The chain combines TRBV29-1 with TRBJ1-2, with 12 nucleotides matching TRBD1. Unmatched junction bases numbered 4, after V lost 4 bases and J lost 4 bases. Germline V gene data show CDR1 as SQVTM and CDR2 as ANQGSEA. This CDR3 contains 14 residues. The CDR3 sequence is CSVVGTGGLYGYTF. The DNA for the CDR3 is TGCAGCGTTGTTGGGACAGGGGGCCTCTATGGCTACACCTTC.

The J gene is TRBJ2-7, the V gene TRBV27; D remains unclear. This CDR3 is built from 15 residues. Trimming left V 5 bases short and J 6 bases short, with 20 bases between. CDR1 MNHEY and CDR2 SMNVEV come from the germline V gene (reference sequence). Written as DNA, the CDR3 is TGTGCCAGCAGTGCCTCCGAAGGGCCGGTTTTCGAGCAGTACTTC. This translates into CASSASEGPVFEQYF.

V usage is TRBV7-8 and J usage is TRBJ2-1; the D gene is possibly TRBD2 (5 bases). The CDR3 runs to 15 residues. V was cut by 4 bases and J by 4 bases, with 14 bases left in between. Germline loops: CDR1 SGHVS, CDR2 FQNEAQ. CDR3 sequence (DNA): TGTGCCAGCAGCTCATTGGTAGCGTCTTACAATGAGCAGTTCTTC. Translating gives CASSSLVASYNEQFF.

This chain connects TRBV7-2 to TRBJ2-1, with a tentative D call TRBD2 (5 bases). The V and J ends lost 4 bases and 6 bases respectively, with 16 bases between them. In germline, CDR1 is SGHTA, CDR2 FQGNSA. This CDR3 comprises 15 residues. CDR3 region: CASSYRGRGGNEQFF. DNA for the CDR3: TGTGCCAGCAGCTACCGTGGCCGAGGAGGCAATGAGCAGTTCTTC.

The table lists this clone with a few counts. CDR3 amino acids: CASSLSLPGQGYEQYV. The CDR3 DNA reads TGTGCCAGCAGTTTATCGTTGCCGGGACAGGGCTACGAGCAGTACGTC. V and J are TRBV27 and TRBJ2-7; TRBD1 matches 9 bases. This CDR3 spans 16 amino acids. Per germline, CDR1 MNHEY and CDR2 SMNVEV (reference sequence). The junction had 6 bases not matched to a gene; V was cut back by 0 bases and J by 3 bases.

The V call is TRBV19, the J call TRBJ1-2; D possibly corresponds to TRBD1 (5 bases). The CDR3 has 14 amino acids. V lost 8 bases and J 4 bases, leaving 17 bases between the germline ends. The V gene's germline CDR1 is LNHDA and CDR2 SQIVND (reference sequence). CDR3 region: CASRTGLTIYGYTF. In DNA, the CDR3 is TGTGCCAGTCGTACGGGACTCACGATCTATGGCTACACCTTC.

This clone was seen a handful of times. The gene calls are TRBV7-2 and TRBJ1-2, with 10 bases aligning to TRBD1. Germline CDR1 is SGHTA and CDR2 is FQGNSA. V lost 6 bases and J lost 2; bases outside the gene matches: 3. The CDR3 spans 14 residues. CDR3: CASSSTGGNYGYTF. In DNA, the CDR3 is TGTGCCAGCAGTTCGACAGGGGGCAACTATGGCTACACCTTC.

J is TRBJ2-7 and V is TRBV7-9, with a tentative D call TRBD1 (7 bases). Germline V CDR1 and CDR2: SEHNR, FQNEAQ (reference sequence). Trimming removed 11 bases at V and 6 bases at J, with 14 bases between. This CDR3 region has 11 residues. In DNA form, the CDR3 reads TGTGCCGGGGGGACAGCCCTCGAGCAGTACTTC. Translating gives CAGGTALEQYF.

This chain joins TRBV2 and TRBJ2-1; 14 nucleotides agree with TRBD2. Trimming at V came to 3 bases and at J to 8 bases, leaving 6 bases not matched to a gene. Germline CDR1 and CDR2: SNHLY and FYNNEI. CDR3 length: 16 residues. CDR3 loop: CASSDVGLAGEDEQFF. DNA for the CDR3: TGTGCCAGCAGTGACGTGGGACTAGCGGGAGAGGATGAGCAGTTCTTC. Variable domain in full (rest from reference TRBV2 and TRBJ2-1): EPEVTQTPSHQVTQMGQEVILRCVPISNHLYFYWYRQILGQKVEFLVSFYNNEISEKSEIFDDQFSVERPDGSNFTLKIRSTKLEDSAMYFCASSDVGLAGEDEQFFGPGTRLTVL.

The chain is built from TRBV30 and TRBJ1-2, with TRBD1 matching 9 bases. The CDR3 consists of 14 residues. V dropped 5 bases and J dropped 3; count of bases not matched to a gene: 7. CDR1 is GTSNPN and CDR2 is SVGIG in the germline V gene (reference sequence). Here the CDR3 reads CAWGTGGSYYGYTF. CDR3 nucleotide sequence: TGTGCCTGGGGAACAGGGGGCTCCTACTATGGCTACACCTTC. The complete variable domain, with remaining parts taken from reference TRBV30 and TRBJ1-2, reads SQTIHQWPATLVQPVGSPLSLECTVEGTSNPNLYWYRQAAGRGLQLLFYSVGIGQISSEVPQNLSASRPQDRQFILSSKKLLLSDSGFYLCAWGTGGSYYGYTFGSGTRLTVV.

The chain combines TRBV10-3 with TRBJ1-3; 7 bases map to TRBD1. The CDR3 runs to 14 residues. With V trimmed by 10 bases and J by 3 bases, 9 bases remained unmatched. Germline CDR1 ENHRY, CDR2 SYGVKD. The CDR3 protein is CANRQGLGGNTIYF. CDR3 DNA: TGTGCCAACCGACAGGGTCTGGGTGGAAACACCATATATTTT.

CDR3 nucleotides: TGTGCCAGCAGCCCGGGACAGGGACTCTCTGGGGCCAACGTCCTGACTTTC. The encoded protein is CASSPGQGLSGANVLTF. The gene calls are TRBV7-3 and TRBJ2-6, with TRBD1 identical over 9 bases. This CDR3 region has 17 residues. The trim removed 5 bases at V and 0 bases at J, leaving 5 bases unmatched. The germline V gene encodes CDR1 SGHTA and CDR2 FQGTGA.

The rearrangement links TRBV2 to TRBJ1-4; D possibly corresponds to TRBD1 (6 bases). Trimming shortened V by 5 bases and J by 1 base, and 14 bases separated the two germline ends. CDR1 SNHLY and CDR2 FYNNEI come from the germline V gene. CDR3 size: 16 residues. CDR3 residues: CASSPTGRGTNEKLFF. Written as DNA, the CDR3 is TGTGCCAGCAGTCCGACAGGACGTGGAACTAATGAAAAACTGTTTTTT.

The chain carries TRBV9 and TRBJ2-1; 10 bases agree with TRBD2. Germline CDR1 is SGDLS and CDR2 is YYNGEE. The CDR3 extends over 16 amino acids. V lost 4 bases, J lost 7 bases, and 11 bases stayed unmatched. The CDR3 reads CASSPAGLAGVNEQFF. The CDR3 DNA is TGTGCCAGCAGCCCAGCTGGGCTAGCGGGAGTTAATGAGCAGTTCTTC.

This chain uses TRBV27 with TRBJ1-2; D ambiguous. The CDR3 has 13 residues. Trimming removed 1 base at V and 6 bases at J, with 9 bases between. CDR1 and CDR2 (germline): MNHEY, SMNVEV (reference sequence). The chain's CDR3 is CASSLFGGDGYTF. In nucleotides, the CDR3 is TGTGCCAGCAGTTTATTCGGTGGCGATGGCTACACCTTC.

V and J are TRBV9 and TRBJ1-3; D is uncertain. Per the germline V gene, CDR1 is SGDLS and CDR2 is YYNGEE. The CDR3 sequence is 14 residues long. Trimming removed 0 bases from V and 8 bases from J, with 12 bases in between. CDR3 sequence reads: CASSVAPFLDTIYF. Written as DNA, the CDR3 is TGTGCCAGCAGCGTAGCCCCCTTTTTGGACACCATATATTTT.

This clone has only one observation. The rearrangement uses TRBV5-1 and TRBJ2-3; 7 bases fit TRBD1. In germline, CDR1 is SGHRS, CDR2 YFSETQ. The length of the CDR3 is 14 residues. V shed 2 bases and J 2 bases; nucleotides not matched to a gene: 2. The DNA for the CDR3 is TGCGCCAGCAGCTTCGGACAGGCCACAGATACGCAGTATTTT. Translated: CASSFGQATDTQYF. The entire variable domain, with the rest obtained from reference TRBV5-1 and TRBJ2-3, is as follows: KAGVTQTPRYLIKTRGQQVTLSCSPISGHRSVSWYQQTPGQGLQFLFEYFSETQRNKGNFPGRFSGRQFSNSRSEMNVSTLELGDSALYLCASSFGQATDTQYFGPGTRLTVL.

This sequence joins TRBV9 and TRBJ2-2, with 12 nucleotides matching TRBD1. Germline V gene lookup returns CDR1 SGDLS and CDR2 YYNGEE. CDR3 length: 21 residues. With 7 bases clipped from V and 6 bases from J, the junction kept 25 bases outside the gene matches. This CDR3 reads CASRGGGGGTGGDGTSGELFF. CDR3 sequence (DNA): TGTGCCAGCCGCGGGGGCGGCGGCGGGACAGGGGGCGATGGGACCTCCGGGGAGCTGTTTTTT. The full variable domain, rest sourced from reference TRBV9 and TRBJ2-2, is DSGVTQTPKHLITATGQRVTLRCSPRSGDLSVYWYQQSLDQGLQFLIQYYNGEERAKGNILERFSAQQFPDLHSELNLSSLELGDSALYFCASRGGGGGTGGDGTSGELFFGEGSRLTVL.

The chain uses TRBV5-1 and TRBJ2-3, with 14 bases fitting TRBD2. In germline, CDR1 is SGHRS, CDR2 YFSETQ. Germline trimming cut 3 bases from V and 6 bases from J; bases unmatched to any gene: 3. The CDR3 extends over 15 amino acids. In DNA, the CDR3 is TGCGCCAGCAGCTCAGGACTAGCGGGAGGTGATACGCAGTATTTT. This gives the protein CASSSGLAGGDTQYF. Filled out from reference TRBV5-1 and TRBJ2-3, the complete variable domain reads KAGVTQTPRYLIKTRGQQVTLSCSPISGHRSVSWYQQTPGQGLQFLFEYFSETQRNKGNFPGRFSGRQFSNSRSEMNVSTLELGDSALYLCASSSGLAGGDTQYFGPGTRLTVL.

V and J are TRBV28 and TRBJ2-1; D remains unclear. The CDR3 sequence is 17 residues long. CDR1 and CDR2 (germline): MDHEN, SYDVKM. Trimming pared 3 bases from V and 0 bases from J, leaving 15 bases between. The CDR3 sequence: CASSFRRGNPSYNEQFF. CDR3 DNA: TGTGCCAGCAGTTTTCGTCGTGGAAACCCCTCCTACAATGAGCAGTTCTTC. The variable domain in full, with the rest retrieved from reference TRBV28 and TRBJ2-1, is DVKVTQSSRYLVKRTGEKVFLECVQDMDHENMFWYRQDPGLGLRLIYFSYDVKMKEKGDIPEGYSVSREKKERFSLILESASTNQTSMYLCASSFRRGNPSYNEQFFGPGTRLTVL.

The rearrangement joins TRBV7-9 to TRBJ1-6; no reliable D call. Germline V gene sequence: CDR1 SEHNR, CDR2 FQNEAQ (reference sequence). The V end was cut by 3 bases, the J end by 7 bases, with 13 bases between. The CDR3 is made up of 15 amino acids. CDR3 sequence: CASSFEALANSPLHF. CDR3 sequence (DNA): TGTGCCAGCAGCTTTGAGGCCCTGGCAAATTCACCCCTCCACTTT.